This section outlines one T cell receptor (beta chain) sequence together with its context. This sample is part of a study of blood T cell repertoires in COVID-19. About the study: Samples came from the United States, Italy and Spain, spanning acute and convalescent COVID-19.

V dropped 5 bases and J dropped 2 bases, with 15 bases sitting between them. There are 15 residues in the CDR3. Germline CDR1 and CDR2: SNHLY and FYNNEI. Profiling relied on immunoSEQ multiplex PCR, and the TCRdb table lists in-frame clones only, not all of them. Of approximately 100,000 clones listed, roughly 89% were seen once; the top ten hold about 19%. This TCR was recovered from a human donor with acute or convalescent COVID-19. The donor label of this sample is uncertain. The chain joins TRBV2 to TRBJ1-1; D is perhaps TRBD1 (6 bases). The sequencing sample was made of peripheral blood. The CDR3 DNA reads as TGTGCCAGCAGTCCGCTCGTCAGGGGCAACACTGAAGCTTTCTTT. Its translation is CASSPLVRGNTEAFF.